This entry lists 15 T cell receptor beta chains sequenced from one sample in a study of a mutant IDH1 vaccine in newly diagnosed glioma. What these receptors recognize is not known. Produced via immunoSEQ multiplex PCR; TCRdb's table is partial and in-frame only. The table records 30,000 to 40,000 clones, about nine tenths of them present only once. Time point defined: week 47, end of study. In the vaccine, a single dose held 300 ug of the mutant IDH1 20-mer peptide, along with topical imiquimod. Specimen: PBMCs, collected from a glioma patient whose treatment included an IDH1 peptide vaccine. Receptors originate from a woman aged 40 to 55 with glioma.

This clone has just one count. The rearrangement joins TRBV13 to TRBJ1-2; no firm D call. The CDR3 length is 13 residues. V dropped 4 bases and J dropped 2 bases, with 8 bases sitting between them. Germline V gene data show CDR1 as PRHDT and CDR2 as FYEKMQ (reference sequence). This CDR3 reads CASSYQSNYGYTF. CDR3 bases: TGTGCCAGCAGCTACCAATCAAACTATGGCTACACCTTC.

This chain connects TRBV13 to TRBJ2-1; 11 bases fit TRBD2. Germline lookup yields CDR1 PRHDT and CDR2 FYEKMQ (reference sequence). The CDR3 runs 16 residues. The junction had 7 bases not matched to a gene; V was cut back by 5 bases and J by 4 bases. CDR3 protein: CASSVQTSGIYNEQFF. In nucleotides, the CDR3 is TGTGCCAGCAGCGTACAGACTAGCGGGATATACAATGAGCAGTTCTTC.

The chain has TRBV18 and TRBJ2-5, with D perhaps TRBD2 (5 bases). This CDR3 comprises 18 residues. Germline lookup yields CDR1 KGHSH and CDR2 LQKENI. Trimming took 2 bases from V and 0 from J, leaving 19 bases between them. The CDR3 protein is CASSPLVSGPTNQETQYF. The CDR3 nucleotides are TGTGCCAGCTCACCATTGGTCAGCGGACCGACGAACCAAGAGACCCAGTACTTC.

This chain links TRBV29-1 with TRBJ2-1; 7 bases agree with TRBD2. The CDR3 runs to 12 residues. V lost 6 bases, J lost 7 bases, and 6 bases stayed unmatched. In germline, CDR1 is SQVTM, CDR2 ANQGSEA. The CDR3 protein is CSVRGVGNEQFF. CDR3 DNA sequence: TGCAGCGTCCGGGGGGTTGGGAATGAGCAGTTCTTC.

The chain recombines TRBV5-5 with TRBJ2-7, with D unclear. Trimming pared 2 bases from V and 6 bases from J, leaving 9 bases between. The germline gives CDR1 SGHKS, CDR2 YYEKEE (reference sequence). This CDR3 is built from 12 residues. CDR3 nucleotides: TGTGCCAGCAGCTTTGGACGGTCCGAGCAGTACTTC. Translation: CASSFGRSEQYF.

The chain employs TRBV7-2 and TRBJ1-5, with D uncertain. Germline V CDR1 and CDR2: SGHTA, FQGNSA. The germline V and J ends were trimmed by 5 bases and 0 bases, with 11 bases remaining between them. The CDR3 has 15 residues. CDR3 sequence (DNA): TGTGCCAGCAGCCCCCACGCAGTTAGCAATCAGCCCCAGCATTTT. Translation: CASSPHAVSNQPQHF.

This rearrangement joins TRBV30 to TRBJ2-5; possible D gene TRBD1, 5 bases. This CDR3 has 11 amino acids. V was trimmed by 5 bases and J by 5 bases, leaving 9 bases between them. The V gene's germline CDR1 is GTSNPN and CDR2 SVGIG (reference sequence). This chain's CDR3 is CAWGAKETQYF. As DNA, the CDR3 is TGTGCCTGGGGGGCCAAGGAGACCCAGTACTTC.

This chain connects TRBV6-5 to TRBJ2-7; D remains ambiguous. The V end lost 0 bases, the J end lost 3 bases, and 15 bases lay between the germline ends. The CDR3 covers 16 residues. The V gene's germline CDR1 is MNHEY and CDR2 SVGAGI. For the CDR3, the DNA is TGTGCCAGCAGTTACTCGGCCAGCGTACCAGTCTACGAGCAGTACTTC. Translating it yields CASSYSASVPVYEQYF.

The V and J genes are TRBV29-1 and TRBJ2-2; D is ambiguous. Germline V lookup: CDR1 SQVTM, CDR2 ANQGSEA. V dropped 7 bases and J dropped 3 bases, with 6 bases sitting between them. The CDR3 runs 11 residues. CDR3 sequence reads: CSAGYTGELFF. CDR3 DNA: TGCAGCGCCGGTTACACCGGGGAGCTGTTTTTT.

The chain has TRBV5-4 and TRBJ2-1; 11 nucleotides agree with TRBD2. In germline, CDR1 is SGHNT, CDR2 YYREEE (reference sequence). The CDR3 spans 15 residues. V shed 1 base and J 4 bases; nucleotides not matched to a gene: 1. In DNA, the CDR3 is TGTGCCAGCAGCTTGACTAGCGGGAGTTACAATGAGCAGTTCTTC. Translated, it gives CASSLTSGSYNEQFF.

This chain connects TRBV5-1 to TRBJ2-3; D gene uncertain. Germline CDR1 reads SGHRS; CDR2 reads YFSETQ. V lost 3 bases, J lost 3 bases, and 8 bases lay in between. The CDR3 consists of 13 residues. CDR3: CASSSFPTDTQYF. CDR3 nucleotide sequence: TGCGCCAGCAGCTCGTTCCCTACAGATACGCAGTATTTT.

The rearrangement uses TRBV19 and TRBJ2-4; D may correspond to TRBD1 or TRBD2 (5 bases each). There are 14 residues in the CDR3. The V end was cut by 7 bases, the J end by 0 bases, with 10 bases between. The germline gives CDR1 LNHDA, CDR2 SQIVND (reference sequence). CDR3 bases: TGTGCCAGTAACCCCGGGACAGCCAAAAACATTCAGTACTTC. Amino acid sequence: CASNPGTAKNIQYF.

The rearrangement uses TRBV25-1 and TRBJ2-2; 7 bases are shared with TRBD1. The J segment lost 7 bases and the V segment lost 5 bases, leaving 4 bases of the junction unmatched. CDR3 size: 13 residues. In germline, CDR1 is MGHDK, CDR2 SYGVNS. The CDR3 DNA reads as TGTGCCAGCAGTACAGGGGTAGGCGGGGAGCTGTTTTTT. Residues: CASSTGVGGELFF.

The chain couples TRBV29-1 to TRBJ2-4, with D hard to call. CDR3 length: 13 residues. Germline V gene data show CDR1 as SQVTM and CDR2 as ANQGSEA. The V end lost 3 bases, the J end lost 0 bases, and 6 bases lay between the germline ends. The CDR3 DNA reads as TGCAGCGTTGATAGATTAGCCAAAAACATTCAGTACTTC. As protein: CSVDRLAKNIQYF.

The CDR3 sequence is CASSSRGGTEKLFF. The DNA of the CDR3 is TGTGCCAGCAGCTCCAGGGGGGGGACTGAAAAACTGTTTTTT. The V and J genes are TRBV5-6 and TRBJ1-4; 7 nucleotides align to TRBD1. Germline assignment: CDR1 SGHDT and CDR2 YYEEEE. V lost 3 bases, J lost 7 bases, and 6 bases stayed unmatched. This CDR3 region has 14 residues.